These T cell receptor beta chains were read from a single sample in a study of response to subunit inactivated influenza vaccine. Using its own MiXCR run on the RT-PCR reads, TCRdb lists one record per CDR3 protein. There are 150,000 to 200,000 distinct CDR3 sequences in the sample; about 12% occur only once, and about 29% lies in the top ten. In addition, the sample was reused for a study of T cells expressing NK-cell markers.

Source: CD8+ T cells sorted from PBMCs, taken less than 13 days after vaccination. The receptors were gathered from a man aged 50 to 60 who received an inactivated influenza vaccine. Each CDR3 is given with its conserved first and last residue. The D gene is left open where the match is weak. The size entry is marked missing in some rows and otherwise reads once, few, many or a size class.

d_gene,abundance,j_gene,v_gene,CDR3nt,CDR3aa
-,many,TRBJ2-1,TRBV6-5,TGTGCCAGCAGTAGCGGGCCATACAATGAGCAGTTCTTC,CASSSGPYNEQFF
TRBD1,-,TRBJ2-4,TRBV12-3/TRBV12-4,TGTGCCAGCAGTCCTGGAGTGACAGGGGGGGCCAAAAACATTCAGTACTTC,CASSPGVTGGAKNIQYF
-,-,TRBJ2-5,TRBV6-2/TRBV6-3,TGTGCCAGCAGTTACTCGGGGTCAGGGGACCAGTACTTC,CASSYSGSGDQYF
-,-,TRBJ2-1,TRBV6-2/TRBV6-3,TGTGCCAGCAGTTACCAGGGGCCCTACAATGAGCAGTTCTTC,CASSYQGPYNEQFF
TRBD2,-,TRBJ2-3,TRBV6-2/TRBV6-3,TGTGCCAGCAGTTACAGGGCTAGCGGGTACCACGATACGCAGTATTTT,CASSYRASGYHDTQYF
TRBD1,few,TRBJ2-5,TRBV5-1,TGCGCCAGCAGTGACAGGGGGTGGCCCCAAGAGACCCAGTACTTC,CASSDRGWPQETQYF
-,-,TRBJ2-7,TRBV7-6,TGTGCCAGCAGCTTAGCGTTAAAGGGTGGATCCTACGAGCAGTACTTC,CASSLALKGGSYEQYF
TRBD2,few,TRBJ2-2,TRBV9,TGTGCCAGCAGCGTAGCAGCGGGGTCGAACACCGGGGAGCTGTTTTTT,CASSVAAGSNTGELFF
-,few,TRBJ2-1,TRBV6-2/TRBV6-3,TGTGCCAGCAGTTATTCTAACCCCTTCGTTTTCTTC,CASSYSNPFVFF
-,few,TRBJ1-1,TRBV19,TGTGCCAGTACCCTATTTGGTGAAGCTTTCTTT,CASTLFGEAFF
TRBD1,many,TRBJ2-5,TRBV14,TGTGCCAGCAGTCTGACAGGGGGCGAAGAGACCCAGTACTTC,CASSLTGGEETQYF
-,-,TRBJ1-2,TRBV10-3,TGTGCCATCAGAGACTCCTCGGGAGGCTACACCTTC,CAIRDSSGGYTF
TRBD2,-,TRBJ2-7,TRBV20-1,TGCAGTGCTACCCAAGGGACTAGCGGATACGAGCAGTACTTC,CSATQGTSGYEQYF
TRBD2,many,TRBJ2-1,TRBV7-9,TGTGCCAGCAGCTTAGAGTGGGCGGGAGGAATCAGTGATGAGCAGTTCTTC,CASSLEWAGGISDEQFF
TRBD2,few,TRBJ2-1,TRBV6-4,TGTGCCAGCAGTGCTTCTGGCGGGGGGCTATCCTACAATGAGCAGTTCTTC,CASSASGGGLSYNEQFF
TRBD1,few,TRBJ2-1,TRBV6-1,TGTGCCAGCAGTGAAGATGGGACAGTATACTACAATGAGCAGTTCTTC,CASSEDGTVYYNEQFF
-,-,TRBJ2-5,TRBV11-1,TGTGCCAGCAAACGGGGTGAAGAGACCCAGTACTTC,CASKRGEETQYF
-,many,TRBJ2-2,TRBV12-3/TRBV12-4,TGTGCCAGCAGTTCCGCTCTTTACACCGGGGAGCTGTTTTTT,CASSSALYTGELFF
TRBD2,-,TRBJ2-6,TRBV19,TGTGCCAGTAGTTCCCAAACTACTAGCGGGAGGTCTGGGGCCAACGTCCTGACTTTC,CASSSQTTSGRSGANVLTF